Below are 14 T cell receptor beta chains sequenced from a single sample in a study of breast tumors, draining lymph nodes, adjacent tissues. TCRdb fed the multiplex PCR reads into MiXCR, producing one record per CDR3 protein. The data hold 66,000 or so distinct CDR3 sequences, with around two fifths observed a single time. Specimen: breast tumor tissue. Source of these receptors: a female donor with breast cancer. Some clones in this sample may be carry-over from other donors' samples.

Ten or more counts support this clonotype. The chain couples TRBV20-1 to TRBJ2-5, with D possibly TRBD2 on 7 matching bases. The germline V and J ends were trimmed by 2 bases and 7 bases, with 14 bases remaining between them. Germline V gives CDR1 DFQATT, CDR2 SNEGSKA (reference sequence). This CDR3 has 13 amino acids. CDR3 sequence (DNA): TGCAGTGCTAGAATGGGGGGGCTTCGGACCCAGTACTTC. Protein product: CSARMGGLRTQYF.

The V gene is TRBV19, the J gene TRBJ1-2, with TRBD1 as a possible D gene (5 bases). V was pared by 3 bases and J by 6 bases, with 17 bases between. There are 15 residues in the CDR3. Germline V gives CDR1 LNHDA, CDR2 SQIVND (reference sequence). The CDR3 protein is CASSIGVGTVNGYTF. The CDR3 DNA reads as TGTGCCAGTAGTATTGGTGTAGGGACGGTTAATGGCTACACCTTC.

Turning to this clonotype: This may stem from a read error, because a much larger clone lies one nucleotide away. Here the CDR3 omits its conserved ending phenylalanine or tryptophan, so a read error is the likely source. The chain employs TRBV3-1 and TRBJ2-5; D remains ambiguous. The CDR3 loop spans 13 amino acids. CDR1 LGHDT and CDR2 YNNKEL come from the germline V gene (reference sequence). V was cut by 0 bases and J by 3 bases, with 5 bases left in between. CDR3 residues: CASSQDQEETQYL. CDR3 coding DNA: TGTGCCAGCAGCCAAGATCAGGAAGAGACCCAGTACCTC.

This chain links TRBV9 with TRBJ1-4; weak D call: TRBD1 (5 bases). With 0 bases removed from V and 3 bases from J, the gap between germline ends came to 15 bases. The length of the CDR3 is 17 residues. Germline-derived CDR1 and CDR2 are SGDLS and YYNGEE. The CDR3 DNA reads as TGTGCCAGCAGCGTAGGTATAGGGGCGGGGGCTAATGAAAAACTGTTTTTT. Translated, it gives CASSVGIGAGANEKLFF.

In the case of this clonotype: This likely comes from a read error, as the CDR3 has no conserved phenylalanine or tryptophan at its end. Because the CDR3's place on the DNA is in doubt, the DNA is left out and the CDR3 is given as listed by TCRdb. The chain couples TRBV2 to TRBJ1-2; the D call of TRBD1 is as the table states it, not checked on the DNA. The germline V gene encodes CDR1 SNHLY and CDR2 FYNNEI. Ends included, the CDR3 has 10 residues. The CDR3 sequence is CASSGRKAPG.

This clonotype has ten or more counts. J is TRBJ2-5 and V is TRBV20-1, with D unresolved. V shed 5 bases and J shed 1 base, with 5 bases lying between them. CDR1 and CDR2 (germline): DFQATT, SNEGSKA (reference sequence). The CDR3 extends over 11 amino acids. CDR3 protein: CSAPAQETQYF. CDR3 DNA sequence: TGCAGTGCTCCTGCCCAAGAGACCCAGTACTTC.

In this sample, this clonotype turned up many times. The chain carries TRBV7-3 and TRBJ2-3, with D possibly TRBD1 on 6 matching bases. Trimming removed 5 bases from V and 4 bases from J, with 16 bases in between. Germline CDR1 reads SGHTA; CDR2 reads FQGTGA. The CDR3 is made up of 15 amino acids. The CDR3 sequence is CASSQGTMLPDTQYF. CDR3 nucleotide sequence: TGTGCCAGCAGCCAAGGGACAATGCTCCCAGATACGCAGTATTTT.

V is TRBV5-1 and J is TRBJ2-3; TRBD2 agrees at 10 bases. With 3 bases clipped from V and 7 bases from J, the junction kept 8 bases outside the gene matches. The germline gives CDR1 SGHRS, CDR2 YFSETQ. The CDR3 is 15 residues long. This CDR3 reads CASSSGSGRANTQYF. DNA for the CDR3: TGCGCCAGCAGCTCGGGAAGCGGGAGGGCGAATACGCAGTATTTT.

This clonotype was counted many times. The chain is built from TRBV5-8 and TRBJ1-1, with 10 nucleotides matching TRBD1. Germline loops: CDR1 SGHTS, CDR2 YDEGEE. With V trimmed by 4 bases and J by 4 bases, 10 bases remained unmatched. CDR3 size: 16 residues. The CDR3 DNA reads TGTGCCAGCAGCCGTGGACAGGGACAGGGGTTCACTGAAGCTTTCTTT. Protein: CASSRGQGQGFTEAFF.

The gene calls are TRBV5-1 and TRBJ2-3, with D possibly being TRBD2 (7 bases). The CDR3 has 14 residues. The V gene lost 7 bases and the J gene lost 4 bases, with 16 bases spanning the gap. Germline CDR1 SGHRS, CDR2 YFSETQ. The chain's CDR3 is CASSRGGQADTQYF. The CDR3 DNA reads TGCGCCAGCTCGAGGGGGGGGCAGGCAGATACGCAGTATTTT.

As regards this clonotype: The final CDR3 position lacks the conserved phenylalanine or tryptophan, pointing to a likely read error. No DNA is shown, since the ends of the CDR3 on it are uncertain; the CDR3 is the one TCRdb lists. The rearrangement joins TRBV7-9 to TRBJ2-5. The CDR3 length equals 8 residues, ends included. Germline V gene sequence: CDR1 SEHNR, CDR2 FQNEAQ (reference sequence). CDR3 protein: CASSLDLT.

Notes on this clonotype: Being one base from a much bigger clone, this may be a read error. The genes are TRBV27 and TRBJ1-5; possibly TRBD1 for D (6 bases). This CDR3 comprises 15 residues. Germline values: CDR1 MNHEY, CDR2 SMNVEV (reference sequence). The CDR3 DNA reads as TGTGCCAGCAGTTTAAACAGGGCGAGCAATCGGCCCCAGCATTTT. It encodes CASSLNRASNRPQHF.

This clonotype was seen repeatedly, ten times or more. V gene TRBV3-1 combines with J gene TRBJ2-7; D perhaps matches TRBD1 (6 bases). Per germline, CDR1 LGHDT and CDR2 YNNKEL (reference sequence). The CDR3 spans 13 residues. Between the trimmed V and J ends, which lost 2 bases and 6 bases, there was a span of 11 bases. The CDR3 spells CASSQPPGVEQYF. CDR3 sequence (DNA): TGTGCCAGCAGCCAACCCCCAGGGGTCGAGCAGTACTTC.

The V call is TRBV12-3 or TRBV12-4, the J call TRBJ2-5; no clear D gene. This CDR3 contains 13 residues. Trimming shortened V by 4 bases and J by 7 bases, and 13 bases separated the two germline ends. CDR3 sequence: CASSSMGSGTQYF. The CDR3 nucleotides read TGTGCCAGCAGTTCTATGGGTTCGGGGACCCAGTACTTC.